What follows are 21 T cell receptor beta chains derived from one specimen sequenced in a study of cytomegalovirus exposure and HLA in healthy donors. Researchers ran the PCR with 60 Vbeta and 13 Jbeta primers. The method was immunoSEQ multiplex PCR; TCRdb's version includes in-frame clones alone and lacks a portion of them. The table lists 95,000 to 100,000 clones, under 80% of them singletons. The sequencing input was PBMCs. These receptors came from a human donor in good health.

The rearrangement links TRBV4-2 to TRBJ1-2, with 9 bases that match TRBD1. In germline, CDR1 is LGHNA, CDR2 YNFKEQ. The CDR3 is 16 amino acids. The ends lost 0 bases at V and 5 bases at J; junction bases unmatched: 7. The CDR3 DNA sequence: TGTGCCAGCAGCCAAGACCCGACAGGGGGGACATATGGCTACACCTTC. Protein: CASSQDPTGGTYGYTF.

The chain combines TRBV30 with TRBJ1-1; D is undetermined. V lost 4 bases and J 5 bases, leaving 17 bases between the germline ends. Per the germline V gene, CDR1 is GTSNPN and CDR2 is SVGIG (reference sequence). The CDR3 consists of 14 residues. Here the CDR3 DNA reads TGTGCCTGGACTTTCTTACAGCGGCGGACTGAAGCTTTCTTT. The encoded protein is CAWTFLQRRTEAFF.

The CDR3 sequence is CASSYRGQGRTEKLFF. The DNA for the CDR3 is TGTGCCAGCAGTTACAGGGGACAGGGTAGGACTGAAAAACTGTTTTTT. V is TRBV6-5 and J is TRBJ1-4; 9 nucleotides match TRBD1. Germline trimming cut 2 bases from V and 7 bases from J; bases unmatched to any gene: 8. The CDR3 consists of 16 residues. The germline V gene has CDR1 MNHEY and CDR2 SVGAGI.

The V call is TRBV6-5, the J call TRBJ1-6; D ambiguous. The CDR3 spans 13 residues. Looked up from germline, CDR1 is MNHEY and CDR2 is SVGAGI. V was clipped by 5 bases and J by 9 bases, with 11 bases between them. DNA of the CDR3: TGTGCCAGCAGTAGATCGGTAACTTCACCCCTCCACTTT. Its protein is CASSRSVTSPLHF.

V gene TRBV27 combines with J gene TRBJ2-7, with 10 bases fitting TRBD2. CDR3 size: 15 residues. Germline CDR1 reads MNHEY; CDR2 reads SMNVEV (reference sequence). V lost 6 bases and J lost 4; bases outside the gene matches: 9. The DNA for the CDR3 is TGTGCCAGCAGGCTAGGTAGCGGGAGGTTTTACGAGCAGTACTTC. This sequence encodes CASRLGSGRFYEQYF.

The chain couples TRBV5-4 to TRBJ2-2, with 16 bases identical to TRBD2. V was clipped by 4 bases and J by 5 bases; unmatched bases: 8. The CDR3 sequence is 18 residues long. Looked up from germline, CDR1 is SGHNT and CDR2 is YYREEE (reference sequence). The CDR3 DNA reads TGTGCCAGCAGCCCGGGACTAGCGGGAGGGGTTGGAACCGGGGAGCTGTTTTTT. It translates to CASSPGLAGGVGTGELFF.

V usage is TRBV2 and J usage is TRBJ2-2; a weak D match, TRBD1 (6 bases). The germline gives CDR1 SNHLY, CDR2 FYNNEI. V shed 11 bases and J shed 8 bases, with 21 bases lying between them. The CDR3 is 14 amino acids. CDR3 residues: CAGRSGQLKGELFF. In DNA, the CDR3 is TGTGCCGGACGATCTGGACAGCTCAAAGGGGAGCTGTTTTTT.

In regard to this clone: One end of the junction is discordant with germline, which a read error may explain. The CDR3 bases are TGTTCCAGCAGCTCCGGGACAACGAACACCGGGGAGCTGTTTTTT. Its protein is CSSSSGTTNTGELFF. The J gene is TRBJ2-2, the V gene TRBV7-9; D perhaps matches TRBD1 (6 bases). The CDR3 totals 15 residues. CDR1 and CDR2 from the germline V gene are SEHNR and FQNEAQ (reference sequence).

In this sample, this clone turned up a few times. V usage is TRBV5-1 and J usage is TRBJ1-1; TRBD1 might be the D (6 bases). V lost 4 bases and J 5 bases, leaving 9 bases between the germline ends. The CDR3 length is 12 residues. Germline V gene data show CDR1 as SGHRS and CDR2 as YFSETQ. The DNA of the CDR3 is TGCGCCAGCAGCACAGGGAATACTGAAGCTTTCTTT. Translation gives CASSTGNTEAFF.

The chain has TRBV5-1 and TRBJ1-1; unclear D gene. CDR3 length: 14 residues. Trimming shortened V by 1 base and J by 0 bases, and 7 bases separated the two germline ends. Germline CDR1 SGHRS, CDR2 YFSETQ. The CDR3 here is CASSLYQMNTEAFF. The CDR3 DNA reads as TGCGCCAGCAGCTTGTACCAGATGAACACTGAAGCTTTCTTT.

The CDR3 nucleotides read TGTGCCAGCACCCAGGGGGGAGGCTCTGGAAACACCATATATTTT. Its protein is CASTQGGGSGNTIYF. The genes are TRBV11-3 and TRBJ1-3; 7 nucleotides line up with TRBD1. J lost 0 bases, V lost 7 bases, and 6 bases had no gene match. The CDR3 has 15 amino acids. Germline loops: CDR1 SGHNT, CDR2 YENEEA.

This clone was detected only once. The V and J genes are TRBV7-2 and TRBJ2-2; 8 bases are shared with TRBD2. CDR1 and CDR2 (germline): SGHTA, FQGNSA. V shed 5 bases and J 8 bases; nucleotides not matched to a gene: 10. The CDR3 is 15 amino acids. The CDR3 nucleotides read TGTGCCAGCAGCCGGCGTGGGGCGGGAGGTGGGGAGCTGTTTTTT. Its protein product is CASSRRGAGGGELFF.

CDR3 sequence: CASSNRDTQYF. DNA for the CDR3: TGTGCCAGTAGTAACAGAGATACGCAGTATTTT. V gene TRBV19 combines with J gene TRBJ2-3; D gene ambiguous. CDR1 is LNHDA and CDR2 is SQIVND in the germline V gene (reference sequence). V lost 4 bases to trimming and J lost 5 bases, with 4 bases between them. The CDR3 is 11 amino acids.

This clone was seen a handful of times. This chain uses TRBV5-8 with TRBJ1-2; D call uncertain. Germline loops: CDR1 SGHTS, CDR2 YDEGEE. The CDR3 consists of 14 residues. Trimming pared 0 bases from V and 3 bases from J, leaving 9 bases between. This CDR3 is CASSLESPHYGYTF. For the CDR3, the DNA is TGTGCCAGCAGCTTGGAATCTCCCCACTATGGCTACACCTTC.

This rearrangement joins TRBV5-4 to TRBJ1-1; possible D gene TRBD1, 6 bases. In germline, CDR1 is SGHNT, CDR2 YYREEE (reference sequence). V was trimmed by 5 bases and J by 1 base, leaving 15 bases between them. The CDR3 contains 15 residues. Here the CDR3 reads CASRETGTRNTEAFF. The DNA of the CDR3 is TGTGCCAGCAGGGAAACCGGGACACGGAACACTGAAGCTTTCTTT.

This clone occurred once. This rearrangement joins TRBV7-2 to TRBJ2-3; possible D gene TRBD2, 6 bases. The ends were cut back, 2 bases at V and 6 bases at J, with 15 bases in the middle. The CDR3 sequence is 15 residues long. Germline CDR1 is SGHTA and CDR2 is FQGNSA. The CDR3: CASSLMGGEADTQYF. The CDR3 region has the DNA TGTGCCAGCAGCTTAATGGGGGGAGAAGCGGATACGCAGTATTTT.

The V gene is TRBV6-1, the J gene TRBJ1-5, with D perhaps matching TRBD1 (6 bases). The CDR3 sequence is 16 residues long. Trimming left V 2 bases short and J 1 base short, with 12 bases between. Looked up from germline, CDR1 is MNHNS and CDR2 is SASEGT. The DNA for the CDR3 is TGTGCCAGCAGTGAACACCGGGGGGCAAGCAATCAGCCCCAGCATTTT. Translated: CASSEHRGASNQPQHF.

The chain couples TRBV7-9 to TRBJ1-4; TRBD1 matches 7 bases. CDR3 length: 16 amino acids. Germline V gene lookup returns CDR1 SEHNR and CDR2 FQNEAQ (reference sequence). The ends lost 3 bases at V and 8 bases at J; junction bases unmatched: 12. The CDR3 coding sequence is TGTGCCAGCAGCTTTAAACAGGGGAGTTTGAAAGAAAAACTGTTTTTT. It is translated as CASSFKQGSLKEKLFF.

The gene calls are TRBV5-1 and TRBJ2-7, with D possibly matching TRBD2 (5 bases). V lost 0 bases to trimming and J lost 3 bases, with 13 bases between them. The CDR3 has 15 amino acids. CDR1 SGHRS and CDR2 YFSETQ come from the germline V gene. The CDR3 DNA sequence: TGCGCCAGCAGCTTGGACGGGGTACTAGACTACGAGCAGTACTTC. It encodes CASSLDGVLDYEQYF.

This rearrangement joins TRBV27 to TRBJ2-3; 11 bases fit TRBD2. J was trimmed by 10 bases and V by 3 bases; bases with no gene match: 9. CDR3 length: 15 amino acids. Germline V lookup: CDR1 MNHEY, CDR2 SMNVEV (reference sequence). The CDR3 DNA follows: TGTGCCAGCAGTTTTCGACTAGCGGGAAGCCGTGCGCAGTATTTT. Its translation is CASSFRLAGSRAQYF.

This sequence joins TRBV2 and TRBJ2-7, with TRBD2 matching over 12 bases. Germline V gene sequence: CDR1 SNHLY, CDR2 FYNNEI. This CDR3 comprises 17 residues. V lost 6 bases to trimming and J lost 2 bases; unmatched junction nucleotides: 11. The CDR3 DNA reads TGTGCCAGCAGCAAACGTAGGACTAGCGGGGTCACCTACGAGCAGTACTTC. It encodes CASSKRRTSGVTYEQYF.